The TCR beta chain described here comes from a study of T cells in Graves' hyperthyroidism and ophthalmopathy. Across the study: Specimen type is peripheral blood, collected at initial diagnosis prior to any treatment.

Germline V gene data show CDR1 as DFQATT and CDR2 as SNEGSKA (reference sequence). V lost 6 bases to trimming and J lost 7 bases; unmatched junction nucleotides: 11. The CDR3 contains 16 residues. RNA transcripts provided the source from which TCR beta CDR3 regions were amplified. Carried out on the TCR CDR3, a first-round RT-PCR used the HTBI primer set. MiXCR, run by TCRdb on the multiplex PCR reads, gives a single entry per CDR3 protein. Of hundreds of thousands of distinct CDR3 sequences listed, approximately 15% are singletons. Absence of ophthalmopathy progression within 18 months defined stable Graves' hyperthyroidism. The PBMCs had their origin in roughly 10 ml of fresh peripheral blood. Study-wide results and caveats: Ophthalmopathy and stable hyperthyroidism were separated by a 13 V-J model.

In regard to this clonotype: The antigen remains undetermined.

What was sequenced was blood. This sequence joins TRBV20-1 and TRBJ2-1; 14 bases align to TRBD2. The receptor was derived from a woman under 30 with Graves' hyperthyroidism. Here the CDR3 reads CSAQPRLAGGWNEQFF. Here the CDR3 DNA reads TGCAGTGCACAGCCCCGACTAGCGGGAGGGTGGAATGAGCAGTTCTTC.